Listed below are T cell receptor beta chains from one sample, sequenced in a study of T cells expressing NK-cell markers. TCRdb reprocessed the 5' RACE reads and keeps a single row for each CDR3 protein, giving no DNA. The sample data list approximately 460,000 distinct CDR3 sequences. The sequenced sample was blood T cells: a sorted CD56 or NKG2C T cell subset, CD4+ or CD8+ T cells, or bulk PBMC T cells (not recorded which). Source of these receptors: a woman between 18 and 75 years old in good health. The CDR3 runs from the conserved cysteine through the conserved F or W.

12 TRBJ1-1 TRBV19 CASWTGNTEAFF
13 TRBJ1-3 TRBV6-5 CASTSYSGNTIYF
12 TRBJ2-5 TRBV25-1 CAAEDHQETQYF
16 TRBJ2-2 TRBV5-6 CASSPATGLPTGELFF
14 TRBJ2-5 TRBV7-2 CASSFQRGAETQYF
16 TRBJ2-2 TRBV20-1 CSARDWRREVAGELFF
17 TRBJ2-4 TRBV21-1 CASSKALSRSGKNIQYF
15 TRBJ1-6 TRBV20-1 CSARDPGTGVSPLHF
12 TRBJ2-1 TRBV20-1 CSAPGEGNEQFF
14 TRBJ1-2 TRBV7-9 CASSFSMSNYRYTF
13 TRBJ2-1 TRBV12-3/TRBV12-4 CASTGTRGNEQFF
14 TRBJ2-3 TRBV30 CAWTLGAGVDTQYF
13 TRBJ2-7 TRBV20-1 CSAYKGTDYEQYF
17 TRBJ2-1 TRBV14 CASSQDLSGSSYNEQFF
12 TRBJ2-1 TRBV29-1 CSAGTGLDEQFF
11 TRBJ2-5 TRBV10-3 CAIREEETQYF
16 TRBJ2-5 TRBV9 CASSVMTTENQETQYF
12 TRBJ1-1 TRBV29-1 CSGLRGDSEAFF
14 TRBJ2-2 TRBV12-3/TRBV12-4 CASSPRMNTGELFF
16 TRBJ2-7 TRBV4-3 CASSQEPTSGSYEQYF
15 TRBJ2-2 TRBV7-3 CASSWTSGSTGELFF
15 TRBJ1-5 TRBV21-1 CASSKDPGGNQPQHF
13 TRBJ2-5 TRBV29-1 CSVTRQAQETQYF
15 TRBJ2-3 TRBV5-4 CASSLAGPTTDTQYF
18 TRBJ2-4 TRBV4-1 CASSQRDSTSSAKNIQYF
15 TRBJ1-1 TRBV10-3 CAISDPPEGTTEAFF
12 TRBJ2-3 TRBV28 CASSFRMGTQYF
18 TRBJ1-2 TRBV19 CASIPHGAPQQANYGYTF